This T cell receptor (beta chain) is from a study of technical replicates of blood from several donors. The assay was immunoSEQ multiplex PCR, and TCRdb's table has in-frame clones only and misses some. The sample lists nearly 70,000 clones, approximately 90% occurring once. Germline V gene data show CDR1 as SGHVS and CDR2 as FNYEAQ. This CDR3 is built from 15 residues. Trimming removed 10 bases from V and 5 bases from J; junction bases left unmatched: 10. The source material was PBMCs. The receptor was isolated from a human donor in good health. Some clones in this sample may be carry-over from other donors' samples. The V call is TRBV7-6, the J call TRBJ2-2; TRBD2 aligns across 10 bases. The CDR3 nucleotides are TGTGCCATCCCCCGGGGTAGCGGGAGGACCGGGGAGCTGTTTTTT. This codes for CAIPRGSGRTGELFF.